The TCR beta chain described here comes from a study of identical twins. TCRdb re-analysed the 5' RACE reads in MiXCR, keeping a single row per CDR3 protein. Among under 900,000 distinct CDR3 sequences listed, 18% were seen once. CDR1 ENHRY and CDR2 SYGVKD come from the germline V gene. CDR3 length: 13 amino acids. The germline V and J ends were trimmed by 8 bases and 3 bases, with 11 bases remaining between them. General study findings and limits: Sharing of beta out-of-frame sequences by twins showed a weaker excess.

About this clonotype: Its antigen is currently unknown.

These data were also reused for a study on T cells expressing NK-cell markers. That work contributes: Dominance of the CD3+CD56-NKG2C+ fraction by these clonotypes also held in a few donors.

Sequencing used PBMCs. The V and J genes are TRBV10-3 and TRBJ1-5; TRBD1 might be the D (5 bases). The receptor comes from a woman aged 18-29 years in good health. The CDR3 bases are TGTGCCATCGCGACACAGGTCAATCAGCCCCAGCATTTT. This encodes CAIATQVNQPQHF.